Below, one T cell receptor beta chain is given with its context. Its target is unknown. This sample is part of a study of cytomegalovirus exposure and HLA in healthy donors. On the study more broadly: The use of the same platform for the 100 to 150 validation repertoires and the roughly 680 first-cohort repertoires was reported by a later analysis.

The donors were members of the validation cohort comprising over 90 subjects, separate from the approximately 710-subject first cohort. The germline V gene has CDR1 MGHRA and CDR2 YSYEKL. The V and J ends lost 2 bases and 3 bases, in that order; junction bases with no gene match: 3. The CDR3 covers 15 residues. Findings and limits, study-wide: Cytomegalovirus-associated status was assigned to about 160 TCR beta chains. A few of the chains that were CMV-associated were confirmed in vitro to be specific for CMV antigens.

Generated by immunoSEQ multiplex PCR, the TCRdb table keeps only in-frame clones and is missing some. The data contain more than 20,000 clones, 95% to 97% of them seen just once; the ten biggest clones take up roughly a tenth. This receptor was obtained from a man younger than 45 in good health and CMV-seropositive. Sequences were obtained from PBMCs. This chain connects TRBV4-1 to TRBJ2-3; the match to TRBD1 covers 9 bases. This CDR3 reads CASSQSDRGTDTQYF. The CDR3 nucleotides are TGCGCCAGCAGCCAATCGGACAGGGGTACAGATACGCAGTATTTT.